This T cell receptor beta chain comes out of a study of Ad26.COV2.S vaccination and SARS-CoV-2 variants. In the study overall: Of the COV1001 trial arms, the Ad26.COV2.S arm included the donor. Recipients of Ad26.COV2.S got it intramuscularly, once or twice 56 days apart.

Measured with immunoSEQ multiplex PCR; TCRdb has only the in-frame clones, and not every one. This repertoire shows roughly 700,000 clones, roughly 90% found once; its top ten account for over 1.3%. Treatment specified: over 15 received Ad26.COV2.S at low or high dose, single or two shots; about 5 received placebo; per-sample allocation not given. Following the first vaccine or placebo injection, samples were taken on day 63. The sample came from a Boston adult aged 18-55 years. The receptor's source is a person between 18 and 60 years old who received the Ad26.COV2.S COVID-19 vaccine or a placebo. The sequencing here drew on peripheral blood, taken in a trial of Ad26.COV2.S vaccine versus placebo.

DNA of the CDR3: TGTGCCAGCAGTGAGCAGGTTGAAGCTTTCTTT. Encoded protein: CASSEQVEAFF. The gene calls are TRBV2 and TRBJ1-1; D is unclear. The CDR3 spans 11 residues. Between the trimmed V and J ends, which lost 3 bases and 7 bases, there was a span of 6 bases. Germline CDR1 is SNHLY and CDR2 is FYNNEI.